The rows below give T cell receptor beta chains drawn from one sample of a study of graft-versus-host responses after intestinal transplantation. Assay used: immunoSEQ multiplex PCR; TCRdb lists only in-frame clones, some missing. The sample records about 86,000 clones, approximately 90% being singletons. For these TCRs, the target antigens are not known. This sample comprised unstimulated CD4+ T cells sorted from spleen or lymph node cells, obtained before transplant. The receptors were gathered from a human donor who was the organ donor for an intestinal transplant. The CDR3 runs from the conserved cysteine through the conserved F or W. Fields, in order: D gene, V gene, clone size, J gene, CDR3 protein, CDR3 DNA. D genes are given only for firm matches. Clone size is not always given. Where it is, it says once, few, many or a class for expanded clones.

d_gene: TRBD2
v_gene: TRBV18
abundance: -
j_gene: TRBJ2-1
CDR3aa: CASSPSVSGSYNEQFF
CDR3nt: TGTGCCAGCTCGCCTTCAGTCAGCGGGAGCTACAATGAGCAGTTCTTC

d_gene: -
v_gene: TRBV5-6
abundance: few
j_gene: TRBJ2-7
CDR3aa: CASRRTGKSYEQYF
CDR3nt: TGTGCCAGCAGGCGGACGGGGAAGTCCTACGAGCAGTACTTC

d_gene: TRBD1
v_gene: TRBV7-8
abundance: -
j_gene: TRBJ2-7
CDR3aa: CASSLPGQGIYEQYF
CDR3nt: TGTGCCAGCAGCTTGCCGGGACAGGGAATCTACGAGCAGTACTTC

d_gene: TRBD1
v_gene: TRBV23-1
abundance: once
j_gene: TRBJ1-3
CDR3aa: CASSQIPDRDGGNTIYF
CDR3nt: TGCGCCAGCAGTCAAATCCCGGACAGGGACGGTGGAAACACCATATATTTT

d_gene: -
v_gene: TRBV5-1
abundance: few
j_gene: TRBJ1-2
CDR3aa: CASSLAPLRNGYTF
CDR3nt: TGCGCCAGCAGCTTAGCGCCACTACGGAATGGCTACACCTTC

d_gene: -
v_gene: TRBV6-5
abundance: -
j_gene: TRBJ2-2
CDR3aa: CASKLGQATGELFF
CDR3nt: TGTGCCAGCAAACTGGGGCAGGCCACCGGGGAGCTGTTTTTT

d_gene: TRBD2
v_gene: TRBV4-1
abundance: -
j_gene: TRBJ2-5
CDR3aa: CASSQGLTSGQETQYF
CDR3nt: TGCGCCAGCAGCCAAGGCCTCACTAGCGGGCAAGAGACCCAGTACTTC

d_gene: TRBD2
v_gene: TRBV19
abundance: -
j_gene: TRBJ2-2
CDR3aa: CASRPAGGRNTGELFF
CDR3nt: TGTGCCAGTCGGCCAGCGGGGGGGCGCAACACCGGGGAGCTGTTTTTT

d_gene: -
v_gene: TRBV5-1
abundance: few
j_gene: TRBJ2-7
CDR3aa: CASSFNRDDYEQYF
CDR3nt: TGCGCCAGCAGTTTTAACAGGGATGACTACGAGCAGTACTTC

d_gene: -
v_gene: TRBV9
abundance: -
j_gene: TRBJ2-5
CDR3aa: CASSRVGETQYF
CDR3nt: TGTGCCAGCTCCAGGGTTGGGGAGACCCAGTACTTC

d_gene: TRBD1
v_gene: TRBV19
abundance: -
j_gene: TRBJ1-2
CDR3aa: CASSPTTGATLRFGYTF
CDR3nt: TGTGCCAGTAGTCCGACGACAGGGGCAACCCTCCGTTTTGGCTACACCTTC

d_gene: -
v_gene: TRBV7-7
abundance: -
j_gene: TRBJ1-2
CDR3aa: CASSLAGQGYGYTF
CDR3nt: TGTGCTAGCAGCTTAGCGGGGCAGGGCTATGGCTACACCTTC

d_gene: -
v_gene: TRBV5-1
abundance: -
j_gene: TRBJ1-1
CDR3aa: CARGGPRTEAFF
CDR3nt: TGCGCCAGGGGGGGGCCAAGAACTGAAGCTTTCTTT

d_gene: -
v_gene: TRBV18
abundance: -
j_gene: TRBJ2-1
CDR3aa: CASSLDPAAYNEQFF
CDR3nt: TGTGCCAGCTCCCTGGATCCGGCGGCCTACAATGAGCAGTTCTTC

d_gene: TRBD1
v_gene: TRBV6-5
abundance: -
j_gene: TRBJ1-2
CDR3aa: CASSPGQGAGGYTF
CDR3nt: TGTGCCAGCAGTCCTGGACAGGGGGCAGGAGGCTACACCTTC

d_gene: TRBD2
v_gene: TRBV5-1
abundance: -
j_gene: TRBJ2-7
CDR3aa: CASSGGGGRAYEQYF
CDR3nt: TGCGCCAGCAGCGGGGGGGGTGGTCGAGCCTACGAGCAGTACTTC

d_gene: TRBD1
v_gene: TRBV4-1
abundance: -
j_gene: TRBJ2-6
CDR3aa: CASSQDGDRVVRGANVLTF
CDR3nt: TGCGCCAGCAGCCAAGATGGAGACAGGGTGGTGCGTGGGGCCAACGTCCTGACTTTC

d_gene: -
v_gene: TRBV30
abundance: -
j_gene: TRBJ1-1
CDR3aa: CAWSVLLLGRATEAFF
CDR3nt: TGTGCCTGGAGTGTACTCTTATTAGGCAGGGCAACTGAAGCTTTCTTT

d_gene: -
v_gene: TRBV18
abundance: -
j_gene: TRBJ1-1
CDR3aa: CASSPAASTMNTEAFF
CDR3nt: TGTGCCAGCTCACCTGCGGCATCGACCATGAACACTGAAGCTTTCTTT

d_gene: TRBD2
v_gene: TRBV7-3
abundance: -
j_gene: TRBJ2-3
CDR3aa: CASSSTSGPTDTQYF
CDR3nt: TGTGCCAGCAGCTCTACTAGCGGACCCACAGATACGCAGTATTTT

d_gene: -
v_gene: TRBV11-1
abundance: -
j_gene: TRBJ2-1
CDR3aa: CASSPTGTSNEQFF
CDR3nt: TGTGCCAGCAGCCCCACCGGGACTTCCAATGAGCAGTTCTTC

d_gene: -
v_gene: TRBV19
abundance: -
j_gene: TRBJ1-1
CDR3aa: CASSTIQDTEAFF
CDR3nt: TGTGCCAGTAGTACCATACAGGACACTGAAGCTTTCTTT

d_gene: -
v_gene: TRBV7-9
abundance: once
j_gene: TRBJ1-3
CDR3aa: CASSFGTGGTAGNTIYF
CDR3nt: TGTGCCAGCAGCTTCGGGACCGGCGGGACCGCGGGAAACACCATATATTTT

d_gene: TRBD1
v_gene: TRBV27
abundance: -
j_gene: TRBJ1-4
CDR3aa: CASGPRGLNEKLFF
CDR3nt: TGTGCCAGCGGACCCAGGGGGCTGAATGAAAAACTGTTTTTT

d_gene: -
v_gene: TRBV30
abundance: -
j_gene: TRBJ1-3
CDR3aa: CAWSLNGTRGNTIYF
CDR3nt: TGTGCCTGGAGCCTAAACGGGACTCGCGGAAACACCATATATTTT

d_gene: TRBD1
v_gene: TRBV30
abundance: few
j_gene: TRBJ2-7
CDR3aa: CAWSVPQFIQGSSSYEQYF
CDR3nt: TGTGCCTGGAGTGTACCCCAATTCATACAGGGGTCGAGCTCCTACGAGCAGTACTTC

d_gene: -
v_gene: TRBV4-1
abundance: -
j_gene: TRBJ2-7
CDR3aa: CASSPIGETYEQYF
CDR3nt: TGCGCCAGCAGCCCTATAGGAGAGACCTACGAGCAGTACTTC

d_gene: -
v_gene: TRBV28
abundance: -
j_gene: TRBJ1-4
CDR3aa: CASSQPRGDEKLFF
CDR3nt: TGTGCCAGCAGCCAGCCAAGAGGAGATGAAAAACTGTTTTTT

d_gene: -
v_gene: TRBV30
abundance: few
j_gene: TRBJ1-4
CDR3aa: CAWSSRGEKLFF
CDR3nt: TGTGCCTGGAGTTCCAGGGGTGAAAAACTGTTTTTT

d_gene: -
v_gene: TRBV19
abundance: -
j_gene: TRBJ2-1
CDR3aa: CASSIGDFDNEQFF
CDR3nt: TGTGCCAGTAGTATCGGGGACTTTGACAATGAGCAGTTCTTC

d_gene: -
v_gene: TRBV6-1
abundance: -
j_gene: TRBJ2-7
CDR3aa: CASSPQGPGYEQYF
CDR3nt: TGTGCCAGCAGTCCCCAGGGCCCCGGCTACGAGCAGTACTTC

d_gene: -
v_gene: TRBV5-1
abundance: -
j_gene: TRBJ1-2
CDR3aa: CASSLMTKRRGYTF
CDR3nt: TGCGCCAGCAGCCTGATGACTAAGCGACGAGGCTACACCTTC

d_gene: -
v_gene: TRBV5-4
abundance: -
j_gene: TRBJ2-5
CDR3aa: CASSFGTQETQYF
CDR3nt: TGTGCCAGCAGCTTTGGCACACAAGAGACCCAGTACTTC

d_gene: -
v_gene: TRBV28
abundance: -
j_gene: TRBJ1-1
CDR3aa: CASSLRALGTEAFF
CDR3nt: TGTGCCAGCAGTTTGAGGGCACTAGGGACTGAAGCTTTCTTT

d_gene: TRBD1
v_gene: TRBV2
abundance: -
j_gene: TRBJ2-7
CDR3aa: CASSELPRQGAYEQYF
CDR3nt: TGTGCCAGCAGTGAATTGCCCAGACAGGGAGCCTACGAGCAGTACTTC

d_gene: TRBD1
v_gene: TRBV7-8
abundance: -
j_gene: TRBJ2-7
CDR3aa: CASSYRTGLDYEQYF
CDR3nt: TGTGCCAGCAGCTACCGGACAGGTTTGGACTACGAGCAGTACTTC

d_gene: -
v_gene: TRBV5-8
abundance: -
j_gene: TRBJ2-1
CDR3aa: CASSRLSTSYNEQFF
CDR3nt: TGTGCCAGCAGCCGTTTGTCTACTTCCTACAATGAGCAGTTCTTC

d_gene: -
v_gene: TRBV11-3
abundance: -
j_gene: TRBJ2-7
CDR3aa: CASSFLAVWDEQYF
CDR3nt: TGTGCCAGCAGCTTCCTAGCCGTTTGGGACGAGCAGTACTTC

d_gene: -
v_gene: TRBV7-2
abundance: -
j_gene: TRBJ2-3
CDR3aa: CASSYIAGTDTQYF
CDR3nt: TGTGCCAGCAGCTATATAGCGGGCACAGATACGCAGTATTTT

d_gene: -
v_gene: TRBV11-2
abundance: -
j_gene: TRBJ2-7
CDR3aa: CASSLDSLGLNYEQYF
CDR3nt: TGTGCCAGCAGCTTAGACTCGTTGGGACTCAACTACGAGCAGTACTTC

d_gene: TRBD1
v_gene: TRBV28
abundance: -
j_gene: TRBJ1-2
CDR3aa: CASRKQGGSYGYTF
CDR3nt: TGTGCCAGCAGGAAACAGGGGGGTTCCTATGGCTACACCTTC

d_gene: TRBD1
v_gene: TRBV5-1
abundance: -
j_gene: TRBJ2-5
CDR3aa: CASSSNPGQLQETQYF
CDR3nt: TGCGCCAGCAGCTCGAATCCGGGACAGCTACAAGAGACCCAGTACTTC

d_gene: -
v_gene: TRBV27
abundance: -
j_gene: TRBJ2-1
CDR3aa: CASSTFGGEQFF
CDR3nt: TGTGCCAGCAGCACCTTTGGTGGCGAGCAGTTCTTC

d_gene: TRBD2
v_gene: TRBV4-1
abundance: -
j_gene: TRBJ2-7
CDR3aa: CASSQELAVGSYEQYF
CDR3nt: TGCGCCAGCAGCCAAGAACTAGCGGTAGGCTCCTACGAGCAGTACTTC

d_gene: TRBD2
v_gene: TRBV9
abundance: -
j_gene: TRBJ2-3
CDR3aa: CASNPGGGSTDTQYF
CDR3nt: TGTGCCAGCAACCCTGGGGGGGGTAGCACAGATACGCAGTATTTT

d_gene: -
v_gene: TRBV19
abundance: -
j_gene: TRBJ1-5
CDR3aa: CASSIKPPGANQPQHF
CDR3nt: TGTGCCAGTAGTATTAAGCCCCCAGGGGCCAATCAGCCCCAGCATTTT

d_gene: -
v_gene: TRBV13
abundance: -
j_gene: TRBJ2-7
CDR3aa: CASSIQGLSYEQYF
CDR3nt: TGTGCCAGCAGCATACAGGGTTTGTCCTACGAGCAGTACTTC